This T cell receptor (beta chain) is from a study of blood T cell repertoires in COVID-19. The wider study: The samples span acute and convalescent COVID-19 from the United States, Italy and Spain. T cells, B-cell-depleted T cells, or PBMCs supplied cDNA or gDNA.

Methods used by the authors: Nucleated cell number was recorded as an estimate derived from reference gene primer amplification. Clones were read by immunoSEQ multiplex PCR, and TCRdb kept only the in-frame ones, dropping some. V and J calls and clone size follow that table, whereas D and trimming were derived from the DNA. The sample yields 250,000 to 350,000 clones, around 88% seen once. Seattle patients were enrolled while actively infected and followed longitudinally. This CDR3 region has 14 residues. The germline gives CDR1 MNHEY, CDR2 SVGAGI. The V end lost 2 bases, the J end lost 3 bases, and 10 bases lay between the germline ends.

The sequenced sample consisted of peripheral blood. This rearrangement joins TRBV6-5 to TRBJ2-5, with D unclear. The sequence was obtained from a woman aged 70-85 years with COVID-19, enrolled during active disease. CDR3 sequence reads: CASSYVNQKETQYF. CDR3 DNA: TGTGCCAGCAGTTACGTTAATCAGAAAGAGACCCAGTACTTC.